This TCR beta chain emerged from a study of T cells after yellow fever vaccination. In the study overall: Preparation of the low-cell-number fractions used SMART-Seq v4 Ultra Low Input.

Study-level findings and limits: Only a small proportion of the clonotypes turned up in both the CD4 and the CD8 compartments, likely arising from convergent recombination. FACS-sorted repertoires could harbor abundant contaminating bulk-population clonotypes.

This CDR3 has 15 amino acids. Germline CDR1 and CDR2: SGHTA and FQGNSA. J lost 7 bases, V lost 5 bases, and 10 bases had no gene match. This clonotype has just a few counts. The antigen remains unidentified. Making TCR cDNA involved 5'RACE template switching, which added UMIs and a universal primer site. MiXCR, run by TCRdb on the 5' RACE reads, gives a single entry per CDR3 protein. The sample has 200,000 to 300,000 distinct CDR3 sequences, approximately 13% seen once; the top ten hold roughly 0.5%. Sequences were derived from CD4+ T cells sorted from PBMCs, sampled 45 days after the yellow fever booster vaccination. This chain connects TRBV7-2 to TRBJ2-4, with TRBD1 matching over 8 bases. The origin of this receptor is a man under 40 who received the YFV17D yellow fever vaccine. This chain's CDR3 is CASSVLGQGRNIQYF. In DNA form, the CDR3 reads TGTGCCAGCAGCGTCCTCGGACAGGGTAGGAACATTCAGTACTTC. Together with reference TRBV7-2 and TRBJ2-4, the CDR3 gives the full variable domain: GAGVSQSPSNKVTEKGKDVELRCDPISGHTALYWYRQSLGQGLEFLIYFQGNSAPDKSGLPSDRFSAERTGGSVSTLTIQRTQQEDSAVYLCASSVLGQGRNIQYFGAGTRLSVL.